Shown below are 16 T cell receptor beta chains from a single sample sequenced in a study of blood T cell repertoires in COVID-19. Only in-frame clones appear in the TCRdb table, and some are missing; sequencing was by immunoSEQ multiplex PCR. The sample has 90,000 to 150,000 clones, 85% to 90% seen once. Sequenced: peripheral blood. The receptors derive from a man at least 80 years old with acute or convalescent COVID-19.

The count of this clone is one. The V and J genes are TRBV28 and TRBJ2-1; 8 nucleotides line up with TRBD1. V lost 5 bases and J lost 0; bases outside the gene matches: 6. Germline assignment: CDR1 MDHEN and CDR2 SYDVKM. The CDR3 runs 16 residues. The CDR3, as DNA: TGTGCCAGCAGTGCCTTGACAGGGGTCTCCTACAATGAGCAGTTCTTC. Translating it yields CASSALTGVSYNEQFF.

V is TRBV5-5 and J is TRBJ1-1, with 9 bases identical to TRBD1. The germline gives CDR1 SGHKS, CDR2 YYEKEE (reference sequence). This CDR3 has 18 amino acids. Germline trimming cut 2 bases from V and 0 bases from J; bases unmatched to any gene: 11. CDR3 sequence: CASSFGNKRTGVNTEAFF. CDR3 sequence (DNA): TGTGCCAGCAGCTTCGGGAATAAGAGGACAGGGGTGAACACTGAAGCTTTCTTT. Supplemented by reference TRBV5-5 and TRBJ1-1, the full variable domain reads DAGVTQSPTHLIKTRGQQVTLRCSPISGHKSVSWYQQVLGQGPQFIFQYYEKEERGRGNFPDRFSARQFPNYSSELNVNALLLGDSALYLCASSFGNKRTGVNTEAFFGQGTRLTVV.

This chain's CDR3 is CARDSDRINSGANVLTF. CDR3 nucleotides: TGTGCCAGAGACTCAGACAGGATCAACTCTGGGGCCAACGTCCTGACTTTC. The chain recombines TRBV19 with TRBJ2-6, with D perhaps TRBD1 (6 bases). The V end lost 9 bases, the J end lost 0 bases, and 18 bases lay between the germline ends. The germline V gene encodes CDR1 LNHDA and CDR2 SQIVND (reference sequence). The CDR3 spans 17 residues.

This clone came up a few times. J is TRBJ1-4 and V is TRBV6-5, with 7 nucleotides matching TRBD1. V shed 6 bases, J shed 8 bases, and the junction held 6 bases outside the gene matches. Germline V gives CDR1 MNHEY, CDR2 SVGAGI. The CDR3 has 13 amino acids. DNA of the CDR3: TGTGCCAGCAGGAGCAGGGGGATGGAAAAACTGTTTTTT. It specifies CASRSRGMEKLFF.

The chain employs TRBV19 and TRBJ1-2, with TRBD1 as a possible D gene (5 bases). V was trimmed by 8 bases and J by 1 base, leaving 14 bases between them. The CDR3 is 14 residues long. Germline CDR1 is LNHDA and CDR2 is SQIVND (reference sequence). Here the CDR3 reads CASEAVGVNYGYTF. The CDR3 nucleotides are TGTGCCAGTGAGGCGGTAGGGGTTAACTATGGCTACACCTTC.

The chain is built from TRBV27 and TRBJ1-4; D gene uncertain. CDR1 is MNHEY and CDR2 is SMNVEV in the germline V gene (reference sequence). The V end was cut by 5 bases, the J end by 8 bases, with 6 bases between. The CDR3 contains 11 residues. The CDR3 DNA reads TGTGCCAGCAGTCTTGAGGAAAAACTGTTTTTT. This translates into CASSLEEKLFF. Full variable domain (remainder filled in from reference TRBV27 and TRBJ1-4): EAQVTQNPRYLITVTGKKLTVTCSQNMNHEYMSWYRQDPGLGLRQIYYSMNVEVTDKGDVPEGYKVSRKEKRNFPLILESPSPNQTSLYFCASSLEEKLFFGSGTQLSVL.

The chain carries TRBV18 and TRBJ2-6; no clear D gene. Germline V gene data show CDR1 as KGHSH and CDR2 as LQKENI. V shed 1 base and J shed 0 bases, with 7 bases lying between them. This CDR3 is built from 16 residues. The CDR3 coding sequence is TGTGCCAGCTCACCACGTGAGAGCTCTGGGGCCAACGTCCTGACTTTC. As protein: CASSPRESSGANVLTF.

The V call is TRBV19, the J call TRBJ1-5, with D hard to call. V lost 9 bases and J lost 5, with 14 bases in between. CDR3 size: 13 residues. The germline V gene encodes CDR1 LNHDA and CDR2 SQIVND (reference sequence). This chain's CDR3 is CASSNWRDQPQHF. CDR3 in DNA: TGTGCCAGCTCTAACTGGCGGGATCAGCCCCAGCATTTT.

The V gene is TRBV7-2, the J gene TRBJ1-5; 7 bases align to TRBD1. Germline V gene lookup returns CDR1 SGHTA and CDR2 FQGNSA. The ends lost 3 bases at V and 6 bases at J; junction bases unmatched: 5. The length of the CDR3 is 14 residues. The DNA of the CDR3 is TGTGCCAGCAGCTTCGGACAGGAGGGTCAGCCCCAGCATTTT. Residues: CASSFGQEGQPQHF.

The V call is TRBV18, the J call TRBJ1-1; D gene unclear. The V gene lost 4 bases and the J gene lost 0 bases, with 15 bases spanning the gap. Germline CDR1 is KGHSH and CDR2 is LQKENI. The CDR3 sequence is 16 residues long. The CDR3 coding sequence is TGTGCCAGCTCACGGGAGACGGGCCTATTGAACACTGAAGCTTTCTTT. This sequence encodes CASSRETGLLNTEAFF.

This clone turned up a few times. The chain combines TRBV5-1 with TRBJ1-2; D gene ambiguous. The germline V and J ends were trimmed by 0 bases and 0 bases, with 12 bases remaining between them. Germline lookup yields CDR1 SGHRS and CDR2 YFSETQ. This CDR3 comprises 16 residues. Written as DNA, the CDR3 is TGCGCCAGCAGCTTGGCTGATCCGGTAGCTAACTATGGCTACACCTTC. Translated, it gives CASSLADPVANYGYTF.

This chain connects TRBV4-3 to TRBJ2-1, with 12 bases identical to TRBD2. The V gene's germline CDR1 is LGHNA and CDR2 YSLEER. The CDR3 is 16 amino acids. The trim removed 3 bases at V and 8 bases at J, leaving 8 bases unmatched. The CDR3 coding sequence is TGCGCCAGCAGCCATTCCCTAGCGGGAGGGTTCCATGAGCAGTTCTTC. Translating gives CASSHSLAGGFHEQFF.

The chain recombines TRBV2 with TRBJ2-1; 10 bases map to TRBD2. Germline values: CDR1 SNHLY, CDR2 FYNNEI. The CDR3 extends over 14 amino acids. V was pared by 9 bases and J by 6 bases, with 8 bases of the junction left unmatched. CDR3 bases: TGTGCCAGTCATCTAGCGGGAGCGGGCAATGAGCAGTTCTTC. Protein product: CASHLAGAGNEQFF.

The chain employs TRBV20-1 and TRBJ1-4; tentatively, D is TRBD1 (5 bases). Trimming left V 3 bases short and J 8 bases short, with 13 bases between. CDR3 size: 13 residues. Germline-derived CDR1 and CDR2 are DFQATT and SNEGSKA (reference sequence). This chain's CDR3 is CSASRGVGEKLFF. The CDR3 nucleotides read TGCAGTGCTAGTCGGGGGGTTGGCGAAAAACTGTTTTTT.

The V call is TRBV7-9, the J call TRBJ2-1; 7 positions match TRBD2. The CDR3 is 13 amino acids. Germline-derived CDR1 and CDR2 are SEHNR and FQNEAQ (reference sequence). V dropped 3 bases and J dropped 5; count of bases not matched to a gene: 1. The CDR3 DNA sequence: TGTGCCAGCAGCTTGACTAGCCACAATGAGCAGTTCTTC. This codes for CASSLTSHNEQFF.

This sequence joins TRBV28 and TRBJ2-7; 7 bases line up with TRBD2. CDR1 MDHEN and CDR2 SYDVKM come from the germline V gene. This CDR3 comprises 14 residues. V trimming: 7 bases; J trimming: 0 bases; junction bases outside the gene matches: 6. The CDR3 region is CASTLAGFSYEQYF. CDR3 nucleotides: TGTGCCAGCACCTTAGCGGGCTTCTCCTACGAGCAGTACTTC.